This TCR beta chain is drawn from a study of a mutant IDH1 vaccine in newly diagnosed glioma. Germline CDR1 is SGHRS and CDR2 is YFSETQ. The CDR3 contains 14 residues. The ends lost 5 bases at V and 3 bases at J; junction bases unmatched: 6. Sequencing was performed with immunoSEQ multiplex PCR; in TCRdb, only in-frame clones are kept and a portion is missing. The table has around 30,000 clones, 65% to 85% seen once. The time point: week 47, end of study. Each vaccine dose was 300 ug of mutant IDH1 20-mer peptide, with topical imiquimod. With respect to this clone: Its antigen remains unknown.

The chain is built from TRBV5-1 and TRBJ1-2; TRBD1 aligns across 8 bases. The sample was PBMCs, taken from a glioma patient whose treatment included an IDH1 peptide vaccine. The sequence derives from a man in his thirties or forties with glioma. CDR3 residues: CASRAGGADYGYTF. The CDR3 DNA sequence: TGCGCCAGCAGGGCAGGGGGCGCTGACTATGGCTACACCTTC.